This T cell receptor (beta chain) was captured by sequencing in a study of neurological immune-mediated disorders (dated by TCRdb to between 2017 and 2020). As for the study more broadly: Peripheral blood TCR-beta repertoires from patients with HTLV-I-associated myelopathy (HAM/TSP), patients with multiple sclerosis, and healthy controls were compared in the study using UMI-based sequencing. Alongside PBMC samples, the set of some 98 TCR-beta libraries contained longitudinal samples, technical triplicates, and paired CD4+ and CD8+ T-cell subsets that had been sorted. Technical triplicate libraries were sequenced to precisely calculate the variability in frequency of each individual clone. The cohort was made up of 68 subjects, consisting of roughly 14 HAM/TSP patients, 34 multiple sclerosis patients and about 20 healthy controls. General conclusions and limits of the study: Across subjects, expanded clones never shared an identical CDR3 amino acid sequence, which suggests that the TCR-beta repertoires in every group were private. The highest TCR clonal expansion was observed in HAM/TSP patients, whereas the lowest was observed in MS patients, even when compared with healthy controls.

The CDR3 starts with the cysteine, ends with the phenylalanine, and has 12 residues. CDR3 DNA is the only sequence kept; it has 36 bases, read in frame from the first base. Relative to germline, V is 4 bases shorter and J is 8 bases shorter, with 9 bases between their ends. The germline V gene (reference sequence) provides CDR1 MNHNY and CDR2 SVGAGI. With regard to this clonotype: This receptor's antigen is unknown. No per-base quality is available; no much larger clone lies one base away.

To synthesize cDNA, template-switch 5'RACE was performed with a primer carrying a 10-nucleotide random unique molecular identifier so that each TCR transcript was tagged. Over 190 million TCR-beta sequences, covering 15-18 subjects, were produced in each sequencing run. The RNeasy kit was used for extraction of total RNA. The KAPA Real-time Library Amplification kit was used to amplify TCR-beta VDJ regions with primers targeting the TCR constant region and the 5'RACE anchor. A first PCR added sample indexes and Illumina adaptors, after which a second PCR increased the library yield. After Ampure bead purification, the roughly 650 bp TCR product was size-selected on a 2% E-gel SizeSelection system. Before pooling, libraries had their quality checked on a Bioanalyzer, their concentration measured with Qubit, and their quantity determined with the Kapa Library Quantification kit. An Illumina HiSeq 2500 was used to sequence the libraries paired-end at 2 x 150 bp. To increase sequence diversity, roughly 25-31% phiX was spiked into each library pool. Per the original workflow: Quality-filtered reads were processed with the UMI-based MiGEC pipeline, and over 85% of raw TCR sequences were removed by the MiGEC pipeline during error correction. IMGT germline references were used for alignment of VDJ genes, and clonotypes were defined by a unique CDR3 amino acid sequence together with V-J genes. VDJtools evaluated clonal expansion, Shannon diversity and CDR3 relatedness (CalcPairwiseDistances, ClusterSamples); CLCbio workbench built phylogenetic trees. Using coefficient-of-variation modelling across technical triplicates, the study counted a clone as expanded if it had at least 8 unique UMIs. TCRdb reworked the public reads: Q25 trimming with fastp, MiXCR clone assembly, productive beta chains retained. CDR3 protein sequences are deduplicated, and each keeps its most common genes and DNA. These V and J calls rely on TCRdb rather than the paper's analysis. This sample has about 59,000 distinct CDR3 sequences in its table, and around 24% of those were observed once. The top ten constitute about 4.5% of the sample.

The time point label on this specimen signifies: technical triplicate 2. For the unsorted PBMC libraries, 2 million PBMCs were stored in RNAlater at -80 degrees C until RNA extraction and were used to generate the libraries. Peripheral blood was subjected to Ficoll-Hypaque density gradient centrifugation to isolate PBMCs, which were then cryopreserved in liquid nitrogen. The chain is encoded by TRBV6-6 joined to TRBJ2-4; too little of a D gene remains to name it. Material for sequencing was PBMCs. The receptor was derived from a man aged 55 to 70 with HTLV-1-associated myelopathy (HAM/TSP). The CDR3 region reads CASSFEVDIQYF. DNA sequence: TGTGCCAGCAGTTTTGAAGTGGACATTCAGTACTTC.